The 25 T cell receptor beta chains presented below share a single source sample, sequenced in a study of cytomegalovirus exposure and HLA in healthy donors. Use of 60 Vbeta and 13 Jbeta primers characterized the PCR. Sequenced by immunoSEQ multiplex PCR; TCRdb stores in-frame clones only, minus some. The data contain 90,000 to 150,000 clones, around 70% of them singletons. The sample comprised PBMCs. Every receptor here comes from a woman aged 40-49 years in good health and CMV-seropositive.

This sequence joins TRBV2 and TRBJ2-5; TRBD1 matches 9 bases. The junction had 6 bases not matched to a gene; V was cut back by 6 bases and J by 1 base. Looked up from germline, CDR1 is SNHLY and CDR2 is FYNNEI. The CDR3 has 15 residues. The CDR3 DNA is TGTGCCAGCAGATGGACAGGGGCCTTCCAAGAGACCCAGTACTTC. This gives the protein CASRWTGAFQETQYF.

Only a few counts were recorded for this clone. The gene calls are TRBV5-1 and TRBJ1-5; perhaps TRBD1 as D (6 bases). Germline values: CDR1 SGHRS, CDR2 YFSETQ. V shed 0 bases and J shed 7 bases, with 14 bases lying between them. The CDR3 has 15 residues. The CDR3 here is CASSLGQERGQPQHF. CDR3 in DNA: TGCGCCAGCAGCTTGGGACAGGAGAGGGGCCAGCCCCAGCATTTT. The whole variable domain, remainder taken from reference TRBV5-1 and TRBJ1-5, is KAGVTQTPRYLIKTRGQQVTLSCSPISGHRSVSWYQQTPGQGLQFLFEYFSETQRNKGNFPGRFSGRQFSNSRSEMNVSTLELGDSALYLCASSLGQERGQPQHFGDGTRLSIL.

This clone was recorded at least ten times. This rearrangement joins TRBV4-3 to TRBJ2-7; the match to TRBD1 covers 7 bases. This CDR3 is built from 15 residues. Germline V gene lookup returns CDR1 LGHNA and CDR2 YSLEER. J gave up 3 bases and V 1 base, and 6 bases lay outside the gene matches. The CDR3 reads CASSQVITGDYEQYF. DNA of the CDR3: TGCGCCAGCAGCCAAGTAATAACAGGGGACTACGAGCAGTACTTC.

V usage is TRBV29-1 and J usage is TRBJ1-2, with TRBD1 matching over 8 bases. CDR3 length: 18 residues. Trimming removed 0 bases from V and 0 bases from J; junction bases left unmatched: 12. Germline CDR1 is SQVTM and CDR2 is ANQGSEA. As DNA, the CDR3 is TGCAGCGTTGAAGAAGCCGGGACAGGACCATTTCCTAACTATGGCTACACCTTC. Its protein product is CSVEEAGTGPFPNYGYTF.

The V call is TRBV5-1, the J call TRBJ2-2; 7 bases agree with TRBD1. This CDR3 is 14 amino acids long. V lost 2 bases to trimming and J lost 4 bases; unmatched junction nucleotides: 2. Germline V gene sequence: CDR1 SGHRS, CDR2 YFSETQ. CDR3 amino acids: CASSLGGPTGELFF. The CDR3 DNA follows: TGCGCCAGCAGCTTAGGGGGCCCCACCGGGGAGCTGTTTTTT.

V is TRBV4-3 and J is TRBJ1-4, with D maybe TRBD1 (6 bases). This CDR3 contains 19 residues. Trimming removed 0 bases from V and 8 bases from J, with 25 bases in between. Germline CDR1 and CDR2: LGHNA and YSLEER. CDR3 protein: CASSQDVSSFSGAPEKLFF. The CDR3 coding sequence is TGCGCCAGCAGCCAAGATGTTAGTAGTTTTTCAGGGGCCCCAGAAAAACTGTTTTTT.

CDR3 in amino acids: CASSFEAGREQYF. The CDR3, as DNA: TGCGCCAGCAGCTTTGAAGCGGGGCGCGAGCAGTACTTC. This rearrangement joins TRBV5-1 to TRBJ2-7; TRBD2 agrees at 7 bases. The germline V gene encodes CDR1 SGHRS and CDR2 YFSETQ. CDR3 length: 13 amino acids. V was clipped by 2 bases and J by 6 bases; unmatched bases: 5.

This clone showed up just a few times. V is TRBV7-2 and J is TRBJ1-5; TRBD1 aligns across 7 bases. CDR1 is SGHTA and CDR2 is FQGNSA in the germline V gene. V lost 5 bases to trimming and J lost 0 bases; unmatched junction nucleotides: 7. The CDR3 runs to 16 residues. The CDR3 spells CASSLGTAISNQPQHF. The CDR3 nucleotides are TGTGCCAGCAGCCTGGGGACAGCCATTAGCAATCAGCCCCAGCATTTT.

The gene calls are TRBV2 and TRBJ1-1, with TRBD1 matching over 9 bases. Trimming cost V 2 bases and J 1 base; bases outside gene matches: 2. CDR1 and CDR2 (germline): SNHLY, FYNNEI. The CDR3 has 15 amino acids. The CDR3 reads CASSEMGQGNTEAFF. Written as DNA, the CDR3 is TGTGCCAGCAGTGAAATGGGACAGGGGAACACTGAAGCTTTCTTT.

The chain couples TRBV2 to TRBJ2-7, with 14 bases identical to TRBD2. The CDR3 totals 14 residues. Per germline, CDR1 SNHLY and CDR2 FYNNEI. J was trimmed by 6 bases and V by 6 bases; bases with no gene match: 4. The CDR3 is CASRTSGGAFEQYF. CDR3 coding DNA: TGTGCCAGCAGGACTAGCGGGGGGGCCTTCGAGCAGTACTTC. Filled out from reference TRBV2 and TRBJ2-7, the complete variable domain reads EPEVTQTPSHQVTQMGQEVILRCVPISNHLYFYWYRQILGQKVEFLVSFYNNEISEKSEIFDDQFSVERPDGSNFTLKIRSTKLEDSAMYFCASRTSGGAFEQYFGPGTRLTVT.

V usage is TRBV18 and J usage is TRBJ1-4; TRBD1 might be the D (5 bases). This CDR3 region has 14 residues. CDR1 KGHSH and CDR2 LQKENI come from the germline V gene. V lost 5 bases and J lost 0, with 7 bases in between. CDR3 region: CASSWGATNEKLFF. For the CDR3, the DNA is TGTGCCAGCTCATGGGGCGCAACTAATGAAAAACTGTTTTTT. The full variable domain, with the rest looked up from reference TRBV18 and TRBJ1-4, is NAGVMQNPRHLVRRRGQEARLRCSPMKGHSHVYWYRQLPEEGLKFMVYLQKENIIDESGMPKERFSAEFPKEGPSILRIQQVVRGDSAAYFCASSWGATNEKLFFGSGTQLSVL.

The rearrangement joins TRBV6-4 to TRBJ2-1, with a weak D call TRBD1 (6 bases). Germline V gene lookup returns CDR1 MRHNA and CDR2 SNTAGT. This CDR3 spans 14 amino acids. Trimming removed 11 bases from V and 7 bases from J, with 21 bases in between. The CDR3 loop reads CAAPNRVPGNEQFF. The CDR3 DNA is TGTGCCGCACCTAACAGGGTCCCGGGGAATGAGCAGTTCTTC.

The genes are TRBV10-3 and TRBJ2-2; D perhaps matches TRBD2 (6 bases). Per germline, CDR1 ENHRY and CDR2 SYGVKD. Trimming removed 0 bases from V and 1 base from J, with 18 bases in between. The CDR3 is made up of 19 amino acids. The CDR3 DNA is TGTGCCATCAGTGAGTCGTCCAGCTCAGTGGGGGGGAACACCGGGGAGCTGTTTTTT. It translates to CAISESSSSVGGNTGELFF.

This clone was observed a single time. The CDR3 DNA reads as TGTGCCAGCTCGAGGGGGGAGACCCAGTACTTC. It translates to CASSRGETQYF. V gene TRBV6-5 combines with J gene TRBJ2-5; a weak D match, TRBD1 (6 bases). Per germline, CDR1 MNHEY and CDR2 SVGAGI. The CDR3 covers 11 residues. V shed 8 bases and J shed 5 bases, with 9 bases lying between them.

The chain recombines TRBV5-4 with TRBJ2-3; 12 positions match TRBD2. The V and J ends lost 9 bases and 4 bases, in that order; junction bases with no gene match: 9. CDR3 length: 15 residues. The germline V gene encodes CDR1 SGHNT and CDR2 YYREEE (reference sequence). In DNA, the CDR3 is TGTGCCATATCTAGCGGGGGGGCGATCGCAGATACGCAGTATTTT. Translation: CAISSGGAIADTQYF. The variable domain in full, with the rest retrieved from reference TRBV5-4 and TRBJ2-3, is ETGVTQSPTHLIKTRGQQVTLRCSSQSGHNTVSWYQQALGQGPQFIFQYYREEENGRGNFPPRFSGLQFPNYSSELNVNALELDDSALYLCAISSGGAIADTQYFGPGTRLTVL.

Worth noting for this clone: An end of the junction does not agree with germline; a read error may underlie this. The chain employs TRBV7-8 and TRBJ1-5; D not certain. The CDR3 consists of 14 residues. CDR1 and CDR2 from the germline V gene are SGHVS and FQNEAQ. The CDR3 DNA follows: TGTGCCAGCAGCTCCCCGCTTAGCAATCGGCCCCAGCATTTT. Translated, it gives CASSSPLSNRPQHF.

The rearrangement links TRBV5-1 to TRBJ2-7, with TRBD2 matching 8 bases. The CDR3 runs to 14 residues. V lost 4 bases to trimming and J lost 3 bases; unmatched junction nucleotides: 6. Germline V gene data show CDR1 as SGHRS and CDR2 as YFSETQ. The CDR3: CASSPGGTIYEQYF. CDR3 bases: TGCGCCAGCAGCCCGGGGGGGACGATCTACGAGCAGTACTTC.

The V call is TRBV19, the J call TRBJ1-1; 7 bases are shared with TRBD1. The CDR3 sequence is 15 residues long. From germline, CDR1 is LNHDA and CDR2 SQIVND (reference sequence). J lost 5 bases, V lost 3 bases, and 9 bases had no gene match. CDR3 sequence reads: CASSILQGWGTEAFF. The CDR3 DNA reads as TGTGCCAGTAGTATCCTACAGGGGTGGGGGACTGAAGCTTTCTTT.

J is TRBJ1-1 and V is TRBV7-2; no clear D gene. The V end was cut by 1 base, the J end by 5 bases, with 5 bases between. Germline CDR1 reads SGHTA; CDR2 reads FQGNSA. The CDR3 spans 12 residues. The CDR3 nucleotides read TGTGCCAGCAGCTTAGACACGACTGAAGCTTTCTTT. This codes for CASSLDTTEAFF.

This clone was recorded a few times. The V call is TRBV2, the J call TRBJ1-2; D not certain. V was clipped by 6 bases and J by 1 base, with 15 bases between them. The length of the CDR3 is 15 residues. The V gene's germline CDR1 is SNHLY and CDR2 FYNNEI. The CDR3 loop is CASRAQRNLNYGYTF. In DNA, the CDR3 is TGTGCCAGCAGGGCCCAGCGGAACCTTAACTATGGCTACACCTTC.

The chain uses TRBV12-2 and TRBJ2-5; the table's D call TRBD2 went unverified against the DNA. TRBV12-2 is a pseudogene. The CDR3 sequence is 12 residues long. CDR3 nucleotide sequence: TGTGCAAGTCGACTGCTCCAAGAGACCCAGTACTTC. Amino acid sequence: CASRLLQETQYF.

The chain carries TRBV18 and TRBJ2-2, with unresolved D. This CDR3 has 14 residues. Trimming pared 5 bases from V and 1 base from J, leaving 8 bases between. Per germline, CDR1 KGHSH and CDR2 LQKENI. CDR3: CASSSQENTGELFF. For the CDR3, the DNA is TGTGCCAGCTCATCCCAGGAGAACACCGGGGAGCTGTTTTTT. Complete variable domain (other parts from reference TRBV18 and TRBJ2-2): NAGVMQNPRHLVRRRGQEARLRCSPMKGHSHVYWYRQLPEEGLKFMVYLQKENIIDESGMPKERFSAEFPKEGPSILRIQQVVRGDSAAYFCASSSQENTGELFFGEGSRLTVL.

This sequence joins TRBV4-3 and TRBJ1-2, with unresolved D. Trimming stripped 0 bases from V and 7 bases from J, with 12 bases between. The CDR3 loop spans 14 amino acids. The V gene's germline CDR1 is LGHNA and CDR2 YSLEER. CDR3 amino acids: CASSQDREGSGYTF. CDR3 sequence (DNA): TGCGCCAGCAGCCAAGATCGGGAGGGTTCTGGCTACACCTTC.

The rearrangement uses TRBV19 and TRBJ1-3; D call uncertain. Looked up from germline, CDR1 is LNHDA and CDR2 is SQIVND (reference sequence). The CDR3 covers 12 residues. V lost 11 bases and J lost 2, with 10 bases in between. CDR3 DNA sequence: TGTGCCTTGAGAAGTGCTGGAAACACCATATATTTT. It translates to CALRSAGNTIYF.

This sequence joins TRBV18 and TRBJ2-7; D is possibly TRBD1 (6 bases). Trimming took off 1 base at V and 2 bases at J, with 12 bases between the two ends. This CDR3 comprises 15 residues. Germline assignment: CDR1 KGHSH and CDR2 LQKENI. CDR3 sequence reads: CASSPRAGVPYEQYF. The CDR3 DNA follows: TGTGCCAGCTCACCACGGGCAGGGGTTCCCTACGAGCAGTACTTC.